This TCR beta chain came from a study of T cells in Graves' hyperthyroidism and ophthalmopathy. Study-level findings and limits: The model made its ophthalmopathy prediction, and onset followed a median approximately six months later. Expanded thyroid clonotypes (above 0.001) were mostly also found in blood.

This clonotype was seen only a few times. The target antigen is unknown. Amplification yielded TCR beta CDR3 regions, with RNA transcripts as the source. With the HTBI primer set, the TCR CDR3 went through a first round of RT-PCR. A single record per CDR3 protein comes from TCRdb applying MiXCR to the multiplex PCR reads. The data show around 250,000 distinct CDR3 sequences, more than 12% seen once. The diagnostic basis comprised clinical symptoms, serum thyroxine and TRAb, thyroid ultrasound and orbital computed tomography. Isolation of PBMCs was performed on about 10 ml fresh peripheral blood. Trimming took off 5 bases at V and 4 bases at J, with 8 bases between the two ends. The CDR3 extends over 11 amino acids. Germline lookup yields CDR1 DFQATT and CDR2 SNEGSKA (reference sequence).

The chain joins TRBV20-1 to TRBJ2-5; D gene ambiguous. The receptor was derived from a woman aged 35 to 49 with Graves' hyperthyroidism that later progressed to Graves' ophthalmopathy. Specimen: blood. The CDR3 coding sequence is TGCAGTGCTGGACCTACAGAGACCCAGTACTTC. Protein: CSAGPTETQYF.